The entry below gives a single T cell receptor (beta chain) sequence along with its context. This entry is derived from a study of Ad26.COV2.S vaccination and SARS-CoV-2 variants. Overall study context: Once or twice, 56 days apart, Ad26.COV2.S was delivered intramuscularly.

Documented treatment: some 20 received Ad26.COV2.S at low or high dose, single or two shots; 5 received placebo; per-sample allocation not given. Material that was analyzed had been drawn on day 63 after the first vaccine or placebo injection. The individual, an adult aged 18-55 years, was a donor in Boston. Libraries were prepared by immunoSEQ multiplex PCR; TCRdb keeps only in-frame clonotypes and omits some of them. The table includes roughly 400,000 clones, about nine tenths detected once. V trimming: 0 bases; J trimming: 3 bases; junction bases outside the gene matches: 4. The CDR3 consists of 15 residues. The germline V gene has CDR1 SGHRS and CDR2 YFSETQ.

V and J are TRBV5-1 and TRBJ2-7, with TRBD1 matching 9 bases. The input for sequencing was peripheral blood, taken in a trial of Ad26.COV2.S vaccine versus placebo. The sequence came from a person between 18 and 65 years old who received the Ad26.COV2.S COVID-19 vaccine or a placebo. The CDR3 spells CASSLGGQGRYEQYF. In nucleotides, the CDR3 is TGCGCCAGCAGCTTGGGGGGACAGGGACGCTACGAGCAGTACTTC. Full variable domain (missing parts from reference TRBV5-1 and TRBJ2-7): KAGVTQTPRYLIKTRGQQVTLSCSPISGHRSVSWYQQTPGQGLQFLFEYFSETQRNKGNFPGRFSGRQFSNSRSEMNVSTLELGDSALYLCASSLGGQGRYEQYFGPGTRLTVT.